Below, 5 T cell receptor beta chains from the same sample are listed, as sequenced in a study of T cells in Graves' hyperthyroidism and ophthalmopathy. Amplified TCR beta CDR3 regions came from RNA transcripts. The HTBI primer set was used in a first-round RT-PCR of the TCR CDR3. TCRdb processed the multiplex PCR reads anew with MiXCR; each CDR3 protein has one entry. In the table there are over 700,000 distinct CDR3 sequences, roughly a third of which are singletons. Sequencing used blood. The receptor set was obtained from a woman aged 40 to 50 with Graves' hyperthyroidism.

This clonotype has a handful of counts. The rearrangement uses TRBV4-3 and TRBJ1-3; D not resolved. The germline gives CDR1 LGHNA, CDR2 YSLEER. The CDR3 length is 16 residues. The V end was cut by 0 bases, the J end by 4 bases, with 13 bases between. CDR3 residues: CASSQDNGVWGNTIYF. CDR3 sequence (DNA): TGCGCCAGCAGCCAAGATAATGGGGTCTGGGGAAACACCATATATTTT.

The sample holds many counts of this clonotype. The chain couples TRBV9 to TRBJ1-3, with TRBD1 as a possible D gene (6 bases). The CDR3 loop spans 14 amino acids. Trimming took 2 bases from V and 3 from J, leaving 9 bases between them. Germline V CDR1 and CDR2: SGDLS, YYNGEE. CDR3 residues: CASSVTGNGNTIYF. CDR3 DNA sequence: TGTGCCAGCAGCGTTACAGGGAATGGAAACACCATATATTTT. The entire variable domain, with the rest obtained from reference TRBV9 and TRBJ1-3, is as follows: DSGVTQTPKHLITATGQRVTLRCSPRSGDLSVYWYQQSLDQGLQFLIQYYNGEERAKGNILERFSAQQFPDLHSELNLSSLELGDSALYFCASSVTGNGNTIYFGEGSWLTVV.

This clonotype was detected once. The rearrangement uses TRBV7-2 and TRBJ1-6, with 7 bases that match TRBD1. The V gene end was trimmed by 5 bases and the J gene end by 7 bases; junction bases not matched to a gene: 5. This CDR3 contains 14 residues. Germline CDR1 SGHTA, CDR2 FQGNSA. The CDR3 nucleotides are TGTGCCAGCAGCGGGACAGTGATCAATTCACCCCTCCACTTT. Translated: CASSGTVINSPLHF.

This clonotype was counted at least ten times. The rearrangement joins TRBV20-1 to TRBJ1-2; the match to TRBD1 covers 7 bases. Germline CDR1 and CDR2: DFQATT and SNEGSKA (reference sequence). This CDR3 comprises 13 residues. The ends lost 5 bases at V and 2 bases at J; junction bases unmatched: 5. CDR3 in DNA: TGCAGTGCTCCCCAGGACAGGAACTATGGCTACACCTTC. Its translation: CSAPQDRNYGYTF.

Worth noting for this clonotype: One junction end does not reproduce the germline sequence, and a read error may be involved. The CDR3 here is CASSPLGAGVGQPQHF. The CDR3 nucleotides read TGCGCCAGCAGCCCCCTAGGGGCAGGGGTGGGACAGCCCCAGCATTTT. V gene TRBV7-2 combines with J gene TRBJ1-5; possible D gene TRBD1, 6 bases. This CDR3 spans 16 amino acids. Germline V CDR1 and CDR2: SGHTA, FQGNSA.